This passage covers 32 T cell receptor beta chains from one sample sequenced in a study of shared clonotypes between healthy human individuals. Sequencing was performed with immunoSEQ multiplex PCR; in TCRdb, only in-frame clones are kept and a portion is missing. The repertoire holds 2 million to 3 million clones, with roughly 93% as singletons. The sample was naive CD4+ T cells from PBMCs. As for subset: CD45RA+ positively selected. These receptor sequences come from a man aged 18-30 years in good health. Some clones in this sample may be carry-over from other donors' samples.

In its sample, this clone was seen a few times. The chain joins TRBV4-2 to TRBJ1-5; the match to TRBD1 covers 10 bases. V lost 3 bases, J lost 3 bases, and 5 bases stayed unmatched. Germline V gene data show CDR1 as LGHNA and CDR2 as YNFKEQ. This CDR3 contains 16 residues. The CDR3 nucleotides read TGTGCCAGCAGCCAGGCCGGACAGGGGGACAATCAGCCCCAGCATTTT. It codes for CASSQAGQGDNQPQHF.

This chain connects TRBV15 to TRBJ2-1, with TRBD2 matching over 9 bases. The CDR3 runs to 15 residues. V lost 0 bases, J lost 8 bases, and 5 bases stayed unmatched. Germline CDR1 and CDR2: LNHNV and YYDKDF (reference sequence). CDR3 sequence (DNA): TGTGCCACCAGCAGAGATGTAGCGGGAGCCCATGAGCAGTTCTTC. It yields the protein CATSRDVAGAHEQFF.

The chain employs TRBV19 and TRBJ1-1, with 10 bases matching TRBD1. V lost 6 bases to trimming and J lost 4 bases; unmatched junction nucleotides: 8. This CDR3 region has 15 residues. Germline CDR1 and CDR2: LNHDA and SQIVND (reference sequence). The CDR3: CASSPGTGVGTEAFF. CDR3 bases: TGTGCCAGTAGCCCCGGGACAGGGGTTGGCACTGAAGCTTTCTTT.

A remark on this clone: Its ends do not fully match the called genes, so a read error is possible. The V gene is TRBV28, the J gene TRBJ1-5; TRBD1 might be the D (5 bases). Germline values: CDR1 MDHEN, CDR2 SYDVKM. The CDR3 spans 11 residues. The CDR3 DNA follows: TGTGCCAGCAGCTTGGGGCCTGGGTGGTGGTTT. This sequence encodes CASSLGPGWWF.

The J gene is TRBJ2-6, the V gene TRBV28; possible D gene TRBD1, 6 bases. Looked up from germline, CDR1 is MDHEN and CDR2 is SYDVKM. Between the trimmed V and J ends, which lost 5 bases and 0 bases, there was a span of 11 bases. CDR3 size: 16 residues. Written as DNA, the CDR3 is TGTGCCAGCAGTGGGGGCACAAGCTCTGGGGCCAACGTCCTGACTTTC. This translates into CASSGGTSSGANVLTF.

This sequence joins TRBV2 and TRBJ1-5; 10 bases align to TRBD1. The J segment lost 4 bases and the V segment lost 4 bases, leaving 19 bases of the junction unmatched. This CDR3 is 20 amino acids long. Germline CDR1 reads SNHLY; CDR2 reads FYNNEI. The CDR3 reads CASSAVDRGRGLGGNQPQHF. The CDR3 DNA is TGTGCCAGCAGTGCCGTGGACAGGGGGAGAGGTTTAGGAGGGAATCAGCCCCAGCATTTT.

V usage is TRBV18 and J usage is TRBJ2-3, with 10 nucleotides matching TRBD1. Germline CDR1 reads KGHSH; CDR2 reads LQKENI. V shed 5 bases, J shed 1 base, and the junction held 3 bases outside the gene matches. CDR3 length equals 15 residues. CDR3 coding DNA: TGTGCCAGCTCAAGCGACAGGGGGCGCACAGATACGCAGTATTTT. It encodes CASSSDRGRTDTQYF.

In its sample, this clone was seen once. This sequence joins TRBV20-1 and TRBJ2-7, with a tentative D call TRBD2 (5 bases). The germline CDR1 and CDR2 sequences are DFQATT and SNEGSKA (reference sequence). V gave up 5 bases and J gave up 4 bases, with 9 bases separating them. The CDR3 sequence is 11 residues long. CDR3 DNA sequence: TGCAGTGCTGTTCGGACTTACGAGCAGTACTTC. This encodes CSAVRTYEQYF.

Turning to this clone: At the DNA level, this CDR3 is encoded by other sequences in the same sample as well. The chain employs TRBV9 and TRBJ1-1; D gene unclear. CDR3 size: 13 residues. V was pared by 3 bases and J by 0 bases, with 6 bases between. Germline assignment: CDR1 SGDLS and CDR2 YYNGEE. The DNA for the CDR3 is TGTGCCAGCAGCGCCAGAATGAACACTGAAGCTTTCTTT. Translation gives CASSARMNTEAFF.

Points on this clone: Its ends do not fully match the called genes, so a read error is possible. The rearrangement uses TRBV2 and TRBJ2-7, with 8 nucleotides matching TRBD1. CDR1 SNHLY and CDR2 FYNNEI come from the germline V gene. CDR3 size: 12 residues. CDR3 nucleotide sequence: TGTGCCAGCAGTGAAGGGTCCCGGGACAGGCACTTC. Residues: CASSEGSRDRHF.

In DNA form, the CDR3 reads TGTGCCAGCAGCTACAGGGGTAGCAATCAGCCCCAGCATTTT. Protein sequence: CASSYRGSNQPQHF. The V call is TRBV9, the J call TRBJ1-5, with 7 bases matching TRBD1. CDR3 length equals 14 residues. Germline lookup yields CDR1 SGDLS and CDR2 YYNGEE. The V and J ends lost 4 bases and 0 bases, in that order; junction bases with no gene match: 1.

V gene TRBV27 combines with J gene TRBJ2-7; 9 bases are shared with TRBD2. With V trimmed by 6 bases and J by 3 bases, 6 bases remained unmatched. The CDR3 extends over 14 amino acids. Looked up from germline, CDR1 is MNHEY and CDR2 is SMNVEV (reference sequence). In DNA form, the CDR3 reads TGTGCCAGCAGCCGACTAGCGGCTAACTACGAGCAGTACTTC. Translating gives CASSRLAANYEQYF.

In regard to this clone: Distinct nucleotide sequences in the sample also encode this CDR3. This rearrangement joins TRBV7-2 to TRBJ1-3; D unresolved. Trimming shortened V by 1 base and J by 4 bases, and 8 bases separated the two germline ends. The CDR3 consists of 14 residues. CDR1 is SGHTA, CDR2 FQGNSA, per germline. The CDR3, as DNA: TGTGCCAGCAGCTTAGGCCCGGGAGGAAACACCATATATTTT. Its translation: CASSLGPGGNTIYF.

This chain joins TRBV27 and TRBJ2-3, with 13 positions matching TRBD2. V shed 6 bases, J shed 3 bases, and the junction held 3 bases outside the gene matches. This CDR3 spans 15 amino acids. Germline V gives CDR1 MNHEY, CDR2 SMNVEV (reference sequence). CDR3 coding DNA: TGTGCCAGCAGAGGACTAGCGGGAGCAACAGATACGCAGTATTTT. Protein: CASRGLAGATDTQYF.

The rearrangement links TRBV14 to TRBJ1-2; maybe TRBD1 (5 bases). The V gene lost 6 bases and the J gene lost 4 bases, with 18 bases spanning the gap. The germline CDR1 and CDR2 sequences are SGHDN and FVKESK. The CDR3 extends over 15 amino acids. CDR3 residues: CASSQNHQGLYGYTF. DNA of the CDR3: TGTGCCAGCAGTCAAAACCACCAGGGACTCTATGGCTACACCTTC.

The chain employs TRBV12-5 and TRBJ2-2, with TRBD1 identical over 9 bases. The CDR3 consists of 18 residues. Trimming at V came to 6 bases and at J to 6 bases, leaving 17 bases not matched to a gene. The germline V gene has CDR1 LGHNT and CDR2 FRNRAP. CDR3 sequence: CASGSSPGTGNFAGELFF. Written as DNA, the CDR3 is TGTGCTAGTGGCTCCTCCCCCGGGACAGGGAATTTTGCCGGGGAGCTGTTTTTT.

The chain employs TRBV7-9 and TRBJ2-2; 7 bases fit TRBD1. The trim removed 8 bases at V and 6 bases at J, leaving 12 bases unmatched. The germline V gene encodes CDR1 SEHNR and CDR2 FQNEAQ (reference sequence). The CDR3 runs to 15 residues. CDR3 amino acids: CASGAGTVISGELFF. The CDR3 DNA sequence: TGTGCCAGCGGTGCCGGGACAGTGATTTCCGGGGAGCTGTTTTTT.

This chain connects TRBV27 to TRBJ2-3, with 7 bases matching TRBD1. Losses at the gene ends were 5 bases for V and 4 bases for J; bases not matched to a gene: 6. Germline values: CDR1 MNHEY, CDR2 SMNVEV (reference sequence). The CDR3 consists of 14 residues. The CDR3 sequence: CASSPDRVADTQYF. The CDR3, as DNA: TGTGCCAGCAGTCCAGACAGGGTGGCAGATACGCAGTATTTT.

The V call is TRBV5-1, the J call TRBJ1-4; TRBD1 agrees at 7 bases. Germline loops: CDR1 SGHRS, CDR2 YFSETQ. The V gene end was trimmed by 2 bases and the J gene end by 6 bases; junction bases not matched to a gene: 4. There are 14 residues in the CDR3. The CDR3 spells CASSFTGTDEKLFF. CDR3 bases: TGCGCCAGCAGCTTTACAGGGACAGATGAAAAACTGTTTTTT.

This clone was seen only once. The chain couples TRBV27 to TRBJ2-1; 16 nucleotides line up with TRBD2. The CDR3 totals 15 residues. V gave up 2 bases and J gave up 13 bases; unmatched junction bases: 5. The germline V gene has CDR1 MNHEY and CDR2 SMNVEV (reference sequence). CDR3 coding DNA: TGTGCCAGCAGTTTAATGGGACTAGCGGGAGGGCCTCAGTTCTTC. The encoded protein is CASSLMGLAGGPQFF.

The gene calls are TRBV19 and TRBJ2-7, with TRBD1 as a possible D gene (7 bases). Germline V gives CDR1 LNHDA, CDR2 SQIVND (reference sequence). The germline V and J ends were trimmed by 9 bases and 7 bases, with 25 bases remaining between them. CDR3 length: 15 residues. CDR3 region: CASDTGRGRTWEQYF. DNA for the CDR3: TGTGCCAGCGATACCGGCAGGGGGAGGACGTGGGAGCAGTACTTC. Full variable domain (missing parts from reference TRBV19 and TRBJ2-7): DGGITQSPKYLFRKEGQNVTLSCEQNLNHDAMYWYRQDPGQGLRLIYYSQIVNDFQKGDIAEGYSVSREKKESFPLTVTSAQKNPTAFYLCASDTGRGRTWEQYFGPGTRLTVT.

The rearrangement joins TRBV5-6 to TRBJ1-6, with D possibly being TRBD1 (6 bases). The germline V gene encodes CDR1 SGHDT and CDR2 YYEEEE. V lost 2 bases and J 6 bases, leaving 9 bases between the germline ends. CDR3 length: 14 residues. CDR3 sequence (DNA): TGTGCCAGCAGCTTAGGCAGGGGTAATTCACCCCTCCACTTT. Encoded protein: CASSLGRGNSPLHF.

The table lists this clone with a few counts. The J gene is TRBJ1-5, the V gene TRBV7-9, with D possibly matching TRBD1 (5 bases). Germline loops: CDR1 SEHNR, CDR2 FQNEAQ (reference sequence). This CDR3 spans 17 amino acids. Between the trimmed V and J ends, which lost 5 bases and 3 bases, there was a span of 20 bases. The CDR3 spells CASSPNRWGEDNQPQHF. The CDR3 DNA sequence: TGTGCCAGCAGCCCCAACCGGTGGGGGGAGGACAATCAGCCCCAGCATTTT.

The chain joins TRBV6-1 to TRBJ1-2; D may be TRBD1 (6 bases). The CDR3 has 12 amino acids. The germline V gene encodes CDR1 MNHNS and CDR2 SASEGT. With 4 bases removed from V and 8 bases from J, the gap between germline ends came to 11 bases. The CDR3 bases are TGTGCCAGCAGTGTGGGGGCACTAGGCTACACCTTC. Protein product: CASSVGALGYTF.

The chain uses TRBV9 and TRBJ1-1, with TRBD1 identical over 8 bases. The CDR3 contains 16 residues. Germline V lookup: CDR1 SGDLS, CDR2 YYNGEE. V shed 0 bases and J 4 bases; nucleotides not matched to a gene: 8. The CDR3 DNA reads TGTGCCAGCAGCGTAGAGGGACAGGCCAGGGGCACTGAAGCTTTCTTT. It encodes CASSVEGQARGTEAFF.

Regarding this clone: Other DNA variants within this sample encode the same CDR3. This chain links TRBV28 with TRBJ1-1; no reliable D call. CDR1 MDHEN and CDR2 SYDVKM come from the germline V gene. This CDR3 is 11 amino acids long. Trimming shortened V by 7 bases and J by 1 base, and 4 bases separated the two germline ends. CDR3: CASTANTEAFF. For the CDR3, the DNA is TGTGCCAGCACAGCGAACACTGAAGCTTTCTTT.

This chain uses TRBV7-9 with TRBJ2-3, with unresolved D. Looked up from germline, CDR1 is SEHNR and CDR2 is FQNEAQ (reference sequence). The CDR3 runs 14 residues. V was clipped by 3 bases and J by 2 bases, with 9 bases between them. This chain's CDR3 is CASSLYSITDTQYF. The CDR3 nucleotides read TGTGCCAGCAGCTTGTACAGCATCACAGATACGCAGTATTTT.

This chain links TRBV7-3 with TRBJ2-3; 11 bases line up with TRBD2. The CDR3 is 20 residues long. V trimming: 1 base; J trimming: 5 bases; junction bases outside the gene matches: 17. Germline V gene sequence: CDR1 SGHTA, CDR2 FQGTGA. The DNA of the CDR3 is TGTGCCAGCAGCTTAAGGCCCTTAGCGGGAGGGCCGGGGATGGTAGATACGCAGTATTTT. It codes for CASSLRPLAGGPGMVDTQYF. Combining the CDR3 with reference TRBV7-3 and TRBJ2-3 gives the whole variable domain GAGVSQTPSNKVTEKGKYVELRCDPISGHTALYWYRQSLGQGPEFLIYFQGTGAADDSGLPNDRFFAVRPEGSVSTLKIQRTERGDSAVYLCASSLRPLAGGPGMVDTQYFGPGTRLTVL.

The chain couples TRBV6-6 to TRBJ1-2; D remains unclear. Trimming shortened V by 0 bases and J by 5 bases, and 13 bases separated the two germline ends. CDR1 is MNHNY and CDR2 is SVGAGI in the germline V gene (reference sequence). CDR3 size: 15 residues. The CDR3 DNA reads TGTGCCAGCAGTTACTCGACGAGGGAACCGTATGGCTACACCTTC. It yields the protein CASSYSTREPYGYTF.

The J gene is TRBJ2-3, the V gene TRBV10-2; 9 nucleotides agree with TRBD2. CDR1 WSHSY and CDR2 SAAADI come from the germline V gene. This CDR3 comprises 14 residues. J was trimmed by 5 bases and V by 5 bases; bases with no gene match: 5. The CDR3 sequence: CASSRTSVKDTQYF. In DNA form, the CDR3 reads TGCGCCAGCAGTCGGACTAGCGTTAAAGATACGCAGTATTTT.

The chain links TRBV6-5 to TRBJ1-1, with no clear D. The germline V gene has CDR1 MNHEY and CDR2 SVGAGI. The V gene lost 7 bases and the J gene lost 4 bases, with 10 bases spanning the gap. The CDR3 totals 12 residues. CDR3 coding DNA: TGTGCCAGCATGCAGCGCGGCACTGAAGCTTTCTTT. Amino acids: CASMQRGTEAFF.

The V and J genes are TRBV28 and TRBJ2-5; D remains unclear. Trimming left V 8 bases short and J 2 bases short, with 30 bases between. The CDR3 contains 19 residues. Germline V gene sequence: CDR1 MDHEN, CDR2 SYDVKM. CDR3 sequence reads: CASGGRARNLQRRQETQYF. The CDR3 nucleotides read TGTGCCAGCGGTGGCCGAGCACGCAACTTACAGCGACGGCAAGAGACCCAGTACTTC. The variable domain in full, with the rest retrieved from reference TRBV28 and TRBJ2-5, is DVKVTQSSRYLVKRTGEKVFLECVQDMDHENMFWYRQDPGLGLRLIYFSYDVKMKEKGDIPEGYSVSREKKERFSLILESASTNQTSMYLCASGGRARNLQRRQETQYFGPGTRLLVL.